One sample yielded the 24 T cell receptor beta chains listed below, sequenced in a study of OX40 agonist ivuxolimab in advanced cancers. Assay used: immunoSEQ multiplex PCR; TCRdb lists only in-frame clones, some missing. The repertoire holds 60,000 to 65,000 clones, with roughly 85% as singletons. The sample was CD4+ or CD8+ T cells sorted from blood, taken in a trial of the OX40 agonist ivuxolimab. These receptors all stem from an adult with an advanced solid tumor such as melanoma, head and neck, liver or kidney cancer.

The chain has TRBV20-1 and TRBJ2-1; no reliable D call. Germline-derived CDR1 and CDR2 are DFQATT and SNEGSKA (reference sequence). The CDR3 is 11 amino acids. Between the trimmed V and J ends, which lost 0 bases and 14 bases, there was a span of 11 bases. CDR3 residues: CSARDNPWEFF. The DNA of the CDR3 is TGCAGTGCTAGAGATAACCCCTGGGAGTTCTTC.

The rearrangement links TRBV5-5 to TRBJ1-1; D gene ambiguous. There are 13 residues in the CDR3. Germline CDR1 reads SGHKS; CDR2 reads YYEKEE (reference sequence). V was clipped by 0 bases and J by 3 bases, with 6 bases between them. For the CDR3, the DNA is TGTGCCAGCAGCTTGGTACGGCACACTGAAGCTTTCTTT. It translates to CASSLVRHTEAFF.

The chain has TRBV5-4 and TRBJ2-3; 8 bases line up with TRBD2. The CDR3 has 16 residues. The ends lost 4 bases at V and 4 bases at J; junction bases unmatched: 11. CDR1 SGHNT and CDR2 YYREEE come from the germline V gene (reference sequence). CDR3 sequence reads: CASSRQRGLAADTQYF. The CDR3 DNA sequence: TGTGCCAGCAGCAGGCAGCGCGGACTAGCAGCAGATACGCAGTATTTT. Variable domain in full (rest from reference TRBV5-4 and TRBJ2-3): ETGVTQSPTHLIKTRGQQVTLRCSSQSGHNTVSWYQQALGQGPQFIFQYYREEENGRGNFPPRFSGLQFPNYSSELNVNALELDDSALYLCASSRQRGLAADTQYFGPGTRLTVL.

The V gene is TRBV7-9, the J gene TRBJ2-1, with 9 bases aligning to TRBD1. V lost 8 bases, J lost 1 base, and 6 bases stayed unmatched. This CDR3 is 15 amino acids long. Per the germline V gene, CDR1 is SEHNR and CDR2 is FQNEAQ (reference sequence). In nucleotides, the CDR3 is TGTGCCAGCGGAACGGACAGGGGTTCCTACAATGAGCAGTTCTTC. Amino acid sequence: CASGTDRGSYNEQFF.

The J gene is TRBJ2-3, the V gene TRBV28; possibly TRBD1 for D (5 bases). This CDR3 region has 15 residues. The ends were cut back, 6 bases at V and 3 bases at J, with 16 bases in the middle. Germline loops: CDR1 MDHEN, CDR2 SYDVKM. Here the CDR3 reads CASSLPTELTDTQYF. The CDR3 DNA follows: TGTGCCAGCAGCCTCCCGACAGAGTTAACAGATACGCAGTATTTT. The variable domain in full, with the rest retrieved from reference TRBV28 and TRBJ2-3, is DVKVTQSSRYLVKRTGEKVFLECVQDMDHENMFWYRQDPGLGLRLIYFSYDVKMKEKGDIPEGYSVSREKKERFSLILESASTNQTSMYLCASSLPTELTDTQYFGPGTRLTVL.

V usage is TRBV5-1 and J usage is TRBJ1-1; TRBD1 matches 7 bases. Germline trimming cut 6 bases from V and 5 bases from J; bases unmatched to any gene: 7. This CDR3 comprises 13 residues. The germline CDR1 and CDR2 sequences are SGHRS and YFSETQ. The CDR3 nucleotides read TGCGCCAGCACCAGGGGGACAGAAACTGAAGCTTTCTTT. Protein product: CASTRGTETEAFF.

The V and J genes are TRBV4-1 and TRBJ2-7; D call uncertain. There are 13 residues in the CDR3. V lost 0 bases to trimming and J lost 0 bases, with 3 bases between them. Germline CDR1 and CDR2: MGHRA and YSYEKL. The CDR3 loop is CASSQESSYEQYF. CDR3 sequence (DNA): TGCGCCAGCAGCCAAGAAAGCTCCTACGAGCAGTACTTC.

The gene calls are TRBV5-1 and TRBJ2-3; 11 nucleotides align to TRBD2. CDR1 and CDR2 (germline): SGHRS, YFSETQ. CDR3 length: 16 amino acids. V was clipped by 4 bases and J by 2 bases; unmatched bases: 6. The CDR3 DNA follows: TGCGCCAGCAGCCTCCTAGCGGGGGGAATCACAGATACGCAGTATTTT. Translating gives CASSLLAGGITDTQYF.

This clone was recorded once. The V and J genes are TRBV5-1 and TRBJ2-1; D not resolved. This CDR3 comprises 13 residues. Trimming pared 1 base from V and 5 bases from J, leaving 7 bases between. Germline V gene sequence: CDR1 SGHRS, CDR2 YFSETQ. The chain's CDR3 is CASSLSRHNEQFF. CDR3 DNA sequence: TGCGCCAGCAGCTTGTCCCGTCACAATGAGCAGTTCTTC.

The gene calls are TRBV7-8 and TRBJ2-2; 7 bases fit TRBD2. Germline loops: CDR1 SGHVS, CDR2 FQNEAQ. CDR3 length: 14 residues. V shed 2 bases, J shed 6 bases, and the junction held 3 bases outside the gene matches. CDR3 bases: TGTGCCAGCAGCTTACTAACTAGCGCCGGGGAGCTGTTTTTT. It encodes CASSLLTSAGELFF.

The J gene is TRBJ2-3, the V gene TRBV5-1, with TRBD2 matching 7 bases. The CDR3 covers 16 residues. The V segment lost 4 bases and the J segment 0 bases; nucleotides outside the gene matches: 8. Germline V gene lookup returns CDR1 SGHRS and CDR2 YFSETQ. The CDR3 nucleotides read TGCGCCAGCAGCACCCGGGGCGGGAGAAGCACAGATACGCAGTATTTT. It codes for CASSTRGGRSTDTQYF. The full variable domain, completed using reference TRBV5-1 and TRBJ2-3, is KAGVTQTPRYLIKTRGQQVTLSCSPISGHRSVSWYQQTPGQGLQFLFEYFSETQRNKGNFPGRFSGRQFSNSRSEMNVSTLELGDSALYLCASSTRGGRSTDTQYFGPGTRLTVL.

This chain links TRBV5-1 with TRBJ2-5; D is ambiguous. V lost 4 bases and J 2 bases, leaving 12 bases between the germline ends. The CDR3 contains 14 residues. Germline CDR1 SGHRS, CDR2 YFSETQ. CDR3: CASSPRLRQETQYF. The CDR3 coding sequence is TGCGCCAGCAGCCCCCGACTGAGACAAGAGACCCAGTACTTC. The full variable domain, with the rest looked up from reference TRBV5-1 and TRBJ2-5, is KAGVTQTPRYLIKTRGQQVTLSCSPISGHRSVSWYQQTPGQGLQFLFEYFSETQRNKGNFPGRFSGRQFSNSRSEMNVSTLELGDSALYLCASSPRLRQETQYFGPGTRLLVL.

The chain combines TRBV29-1 with TRBJ1-4, with D unresolved. There are 12 residues in the CDR3. The germline V and J ends were trimmed by 6 bases and 8 bases, with 13 bases remaining between them. Germline V CDR1 and CDR2: SQVTM, ANQGSEA. The CDR3 sequence is CSVGEVQEKLFF. The DNA for the CDR3 is TGCAGCGTCGGAGAAGTACAGGAAAAACTGTTTTTT.

The rearrangement links TRBV9 to TRBJ1-5; D may be TRBD1 (5 bases). V was clipped by 1 base and J by 1 base, with 18 bases between them. The CDR3 has 18 residues. Germline V gives CDR1 SGDLS, CDR2 YYNGEE. This CDR3 is CASSVSPRARESNQPQHF. CDR3 DNA: TGTGCCAGCAGCGTATCCCCCAGGGCCCGGGAGAGCAATCAGCCCCAGCATTTT.

This chain links TRBV7-3 with TRBJ2-3; D uncertain. This CDR3 contains 13 residues. Trimming removed 6 bases from V and 5 bases from J, with 12 bases in between. The germline CDR1 and CDR2 sequences are SGHTA and FQGTGA. CDR3: CASSDSPGDTQYF. In nucleotides, the CDR3 is TGTGCCAGCAGTGATTCCCCGGGAGATACGCAGTATTTT.

V usage is TRBV7-3 and J usage is TRBJ2-2; a weak D match, TRBD1 (6 bases). Trimming cost V 3 bases and J 3 bases, with 14 bases left between them. This CDR3 is built from 16 residues. Germline V lookup: CDR1 SGHTA, CDR2 FQGTGA. The CDR3 here is CASSFSPGQYTGELFF. CDR3 sequence (DNA): TGTGCCAGCAGCTTCTCTCCGGGACAATACACCGGGGAGCTGTTTTTT.

A single count supports this clone. The V gene is TRBV7-3, the J gene TRBJ2-5; the match to TRBD1 covers 10 bases. Germline trimming cut 5 bases from V and 0 bases from J; bases unmatched to any gene: 9. The CDR3 is 17 amino acids. CDR1 and CDR2 (germline): SGHTA, FQGTGA. The CDR3 is CASSKRGQGGHQETQYF. In nucleotides, the CDR3 is TGTGCCAGCAGCAAAAGAGGACAGGGGGGACACCAAGAGACCCAGTACTTC.

V usage is TRBV5-8 and J usage is TRBJ2-7; D not resolved. Germline V gene lookup returns CDR1 SGHTS and CDR2 YDEGEE. The CDR3 totals 14 residues. V lost 0 bases and J 2 bases, leaving 9 bases between the germline ends. The CDR3 loop reads CASSLAWSTYEQYF. The CDR3 DNA reads as TGTGCCAGCAGCTTGGCATGGAGTACCTACGAGCAGTACTTC.

The V call is TRBV7-8, the J call TRBJ2-7; perhaps TRBD1 as D (5 bases). The V gene's germline CDR1 is SGHVS and CDR2 FQNEAQ. The CDR3 length is 13 residues. V lost 3 bases and J lost 7, with 13 bases in between. DNA of the CDR3: TGTGCCAGCAGCTTCGGTAGGGGTGGGGAGCAGTACTTC. This translates into CASSFGRGGEQYF.

This chain uses TRBV4-2 with TRBJ2-5, with TRBD1 matching 9 bases. The length of the CDR3 is 16 residues. The ends lost 0 bases at V and 3 bases at J; junction bases unmatched: 5. Germline V gene lookup returns CDR1 LGHNA and CDR2 YNFKEQ. This CDR3 reads CASSQDSGTGKETQYF. The DNA of the CDR3 is TGTGCCAGCAGCCAAGATTCCGGGACAGGGAAAGAGACCCAGTACTTC.

V gene TRBV19 combines with J gene TRBJ1-2; D call uncertain. Deletions cut 4 bases from V and 3 bases from J, with 12 bases between. Germline V lookup: CDR1 LNHDA, CDR2 SQIVND (reference sequence). The CDR3 covers 14 residues. CDR3 sequence (DNA): TGTGCCAGTAGTACGCCTGGAGGATACTATGGCTACACCTTC. Protein: CASSTPGGYYGYTF.

This clone was seen a single time. CDR3 region: CASSPPAASTDTQYF. The CDR3 nucleotides are TGTGCCAGCAGCCCTCCCGCCGCTAGCACAGATACGCAGTATTTT. The rearrangement joins TRBV7-9 to TRBJ2-3; D gene ambiguous. The CDR3 has 15 amino acids. Germline assignment: CDR1 SEHNR and CDR2 FQNEAQ (reference sequence). Trimming pared 5 bases from V and 0 bases from J, leaving 12 bases between.

This clone was detected a few times. This sequence joins TRBV20-1 and TRBJ2-7; perhaps TRBD1 as D (6 bases). The V gene lost 7 bases and the J gene lost 4 bases, with 11 bases spanning the gap. Germline CDR1 is DFQATT and CDR2 is SNEGSKA (reference sequence). This CDR3 contains 11 residues. CDR3 protein: CSVRQGYEQYF. DNA of the CDR3: TGCAGTGTAAGGCAGGGGTACGAGCAGTACTTC.

This rearrangement joins TRBV2 to TRBJ2-2; D may be TRBD1 (6 bases). Germline loops: CDR1 SNHLY, CDR2 FYNNEI. The V end was cut by 7 bases, the J end by 6 bases, with 18 bases between. The length of the CDR3 is 15 residues. CDR3 amino acids: CASKGVGERSGELFF. CDR3 DNA sequence: TGTGCCAGCAAGGGGGTTGGGGAGCGGTCCGGGGAGCTGTTTTTT. Filled out from reference TRBV2 and TRBJ2-2, the complete variable domain reads EPEVTQTPSHQVTQMGQEVILRCVPISNHLYFYWYRQILGQKVEFLVSFYNNEISEKSEIFDDQFSVERPDGSNFTLKIRSTKLEDSAMYFCASKGVGERSGELFFGEGSRLTVL.